These 16 T cell receptor beta chains originate from one sample sequenced in a study of siplizumab effects on memory and regulatory T cells. Profiled with immunoSEQ multiplex PCR; TCRdb holds only in-frame clones, not every one. This sample carries tens of thousands of clones, 91% of them seen once, and the ten largest clones take approximately 31%. The sequencing sample was made of CD8+ T cells sorted from blood. All receptors derive from a human donor in good health.

The genes are TRBV9 and TRBJ2-1, with 13 bases fitting TRBD2. CDR3 length: 18 residues. Germline CDR1 is SGDLS and CDR2 is YYNGEE. V lost 3 bases to trimming and J lost 8 bases; unmatched junction nucleotides: 14. The CDR3 DNA reads TGTGCCAGCAGCGAGCGTCAAGGACTAGCGGGAGCCGCAGATGAGCAGTTCTTC. Protein sequence: CASSERQGLAGAADEQFF.

The J gene is TRBJ1-1, the V gene TRBV9, with D perhaps TRBD1 (5 bases). The CDR3 spans 13 residues. Germline V gives CDR1 SGDLS, CDR2 YYNGEE. The V and J ends lost 7 bases and 1 base respectively, with 11 bases between them. The DNA of the CDR3 is TGTGCCAGCCGAGCGGGGACGAACACTGAAGCTTTCTTT. It specifies CASRAGTNTEAFF.

This chain links TRBV7-3 with TRBJ2-7, with D possibly matching TRBD2 (5 bases). The germline V and J ends were trimmed by 2 bases and 7 bases, with 15 bases remaining between them. CDR1 is SGHTA and CDR2 is FQGTGA in the germline V gene. The CDR3 totals 14 residues. The CDR3 is CASSLDGGLTEQYF. In nucleotides, the CDR3 is TGTGCCAGCAGCTTAGACGGCGGGCTGACAGAGCAGTACTTC. Together with reference TRBV7-3 and TRBJ2-7, the CDR3 gives the full variable domain: GAGVSQTPSNKVTEKGKYVELRCDPISGHTALYWYRQSLGQGPEFLIYFQGTGAADDSGLPNDRFFAVRPEGSVSTLKIQRTERGDSAVYLCASSLDGGLTEQYFGPGTRLTVT.

This rearrangement joins TRBV5-5 to TRBJ2-7; a weak D match, TRBD1 (5 bases). The CDR3 totals 14 residues. Germline CDR1 reads SGHKS; CDR2 reads YYEKEE (reference sequence). Trimming shortened V by 4 bases and J by 2 bases, and 13 bases separated the two germline ends. The CDR3 sequence is CASSPPDRPYEQYF. CDR3 bases: TGTGCCAGCAGCCCGCCAGACAGACCCTACGAGCAGTACTTC.

CDR3 amino acids: CASSFTRGGPRRETQYF. The CDR3 DNA reads as TGTGCCAGCAGCTTCACCCGCGGGGGGCCGCGTCGAGAGACCCAGTACTTC. The chain is built from TRBV7-2 and TRBJ2-5, with 8 bases aligning to TRBD2. The CDR3 length is 17 residues. Germline CDR1 SGHTA, CDR2 FQGNSA. Trimming removed 3 bases from V and 4 bases from J; junction bases left unmatched: 13.

The chain uses TRBV29-1 and TRBJ2-1; maybe TRBD2 (6 bases). This CDR3 is 15 amino acids long. The V gene lost 7 bases and the J gene lost 2 bases, with 18 bases spanning the gap. Per the germline V gene, CDR1 is SQVTM and CDR2 is ANQGSEA. The DNA for the CDR3 is TGCAGCGGTGCCCGGGGGAGCCGAACCTACAATGAGCAGTTCTTC. This gives the protein CSGARGSRTYNEQFF.

The chain is built from TRBV19 and TRBJ1-5; the match to TRBD1 covers 8 bases. The ends lost 1 base at V and 9 bases at J; junction bases unmatched: 8. CDR1 is LNHDA, CDR2 SQIVND, per germline (reference sequence). This CDR3 region has 15 residues. CDR3 coding DNA: TGTGCCAGTAGTATAGGTGACAGGGGTTTTTCGCCCCAGCATTTT. Translation: CASSIGDRGFSPQHF. Looking up the rest from reference TRBV19 and TRBJ1-5 gives the full variable domain: DGGITQSPKYLFRKEGQNVTLSCEQNLNHDAMYWYRQDPGQGLRLIYYSQIVNDFQKGDIAEGYSVSREKKESFPLTVTSAQKNPTAFYLCASSIGDRGFSPQHFGDGTRLSIL.

V is TRBV7-9 and J is TRBJ2-1; 7 nucleotides match TRBD2. CDR3 length: 16 residues. Germline lookup yields CDR1 SEHNR and CDR2 FQNEAQ (reference sequence). J lost 4 bases, V lost 5 bases, and 11 bases had no gene match. CDR3 in DNA: TGTGCCAGCAGCGAAGCAGCGGGGAAATTGTACAATGAGCAGTTCTTC. The encoded protein is CASSEAAGKLYNEQFF.

V is TRBV7-9 and J is TRBJ1-2; 8 positions match TRBD1. The CDR3 covers 16 residues. V was clipped by 3 bases and J by 2 bases; unmatched bases: 8. The V gene's germline CDR1 is SEHNR and CDR2 FQNEAQ (reference sequence). The CDR3 spells CASSLVTGGRNYGYTF. For the CDR3, the DNA is TGTGCCAGCAGCTTGGTAACAGGGGGAAGGAACTATGGCTACACCTTC.

V and J are TRBV7-9 and TRBJ1-1, with 7 bases identical to TRBD1. Trimming cost V 4 bases and J 6 bases; bases outside gene matches: 8. This CDR3 contains 14 residues. In germline, CDR1 is SEHNR, CDR2 FQNEAQ (reference sequence). Here the CDR3 reads CASSSGTVESEAFF. In nucleotides, the CDR3 is TGTGCCAGCAGCTCCGGGACAGTGGAGTCTGAAGCTTTCTTT.

J is TRBJ1-2 and V is TRBV29-1; D remains ambiguous. With 7 bases removed from V and 4 bases from J, the gap between germline ends came to 13 bases. The CDR3 sequence is 12 residues long. The germline gives CDR1 SQVTM, CDR2 ANQGSEA. CDR3 DNA: TGCAGCGCGTTGGAGTCAATCTATGGCTACACCTTC. Amino acid sequence: CSALESIYGYTF.

The rearrangement uses TRBV7-2 and TRBJ2-7, with 10 bases identical to TRBD1. Germline V lookup: CDR1 SGHTA, CDR2 FQGNSA. The V gene end was trimmed by 6 bases and the J gene end by 5 bases; junction bases not matched to a gene: 13. CDR3 length: 16 amino acids. CDR3 nucleotides: TGTGCCAGCAGATACATGTCGGGACAGGGGTTAAACGAGCAGTACTTC. It is translated as CASRYMSGQGLNEQYF.

This clone was seen a few times. V and J are TRBV4-1 and TRBJ1-1, with D perhaps TRBD1 (5 bases). V dropped 3 bases and J dropped 2 bases, with 13 bases sitting between them. CDR3 length: 15 amino acids. Germline assignment: CDR1 MGHRA and CDR2 YSYEKL. CDR3 sequence (DNA): TGCGCCAGCAGCCAGGATAAAGGGGTTAACACTGAAGCTTTCTTT. Translating it yields CASSQDKGVNTEAFF.

The chain uses TRBV6-1 and TRBJ2-6; D is perhaps TRBD1 (6 bases). The V gene lost 8 bases and the J gene lost 1 base, with 6 bases spanning the gap. Germline CDR1 is MNHNS and CDR2 is SASEGT. CDR3 length: 13 amino acids. For the CDR3, the DNA is TGTGCCAGCGGGACATCTGGGGCCAACGTCCTGACTTTC. This encodes CASGTSGANVLTF.

J is TRBJ2-1 and V is TRBV7-8; a weak D match, TRBD2 (6 bases). The CDR3 contains 13 residues. CDR1 is SGHVS and CDR2 is FQNEAQ in the germline V gene. Trimming removed 5 bases at V and 7 bases at J, with 12 bases between. DNA of the CDR3: TGTGCCAGCAGCCCCGGGACTCTGAATGAGCAGTTCTTC. Its translation: CASSPGTLNEQFF.

CDR3 protein: CALLPGAFF. CDR3 nucleotides: TGTGCCTTATTGCCAGGAGCTTTCTTT. This chain connects TRBV19 to TRBJ1-1; D is unresolved. Germline V lookup: CDR1 LNHDA, CDR2 SQIVND (reference sequence). The V gene lost 11 bases and the J gene lost 10 bases, with 11 bases spanning the gap. The CDR3 covers 9 residues.